These 14 T cell receptor beta chains were sequenced from one sample in a study of T cells in Graves' hyperthyroidism and ophthalmopathy (dated by TCRdb to between 2018 and 2020). The library was produced with multiplex PCR. This sample was sequenced with an Illumina HiSeq 2000. The TCR beta CDR3 regions were amplified from the RNA transcripts. A first-round RT-PCR of the TCR CDR3 used the HTBI primer set with the Qiagen OneStep RT-PCR kit. TCRdb passed the public sequencing reads through fastp at Q25 and MiXCR, retaining productive beta sequences. Each record represents a unique CDR3 protein, reported with the most common genes and DNA among its rows. This sample has some 560,000 distinct CDR3 sequences in its table, and 14% of those were observed once. Approximately 14% of the sample comes from the top ten. Sample: blood. Receptors originate from a woman aged 35 to 49 with Graves' hyperthyroidism.

This clonotype has a count of ten or more. This chain uses TRBV14 with TRBJ2-3; D is uncertain. Between the trimmed V and J ends, which lost 0 bases and 1 base, there was a span of 11 bases. CDR3 length: 16 residues. Germline-derived CDR1 and CDR2 are SGHDN and FVKESK. This CDR3 reads CASSQDQLFGTDTQYF. CDR3 bases: TGTGCCAGCAGCCAAGATCAACTTTTTGGCACAGATACGCAGTATTTT.

This clonotype was picked up many times. V gene TRBV20-1 combines with J gene TRBJ1-1; D ambiguous. Germline lookup yields CDR1 DFQATT and CDR2 SNEGSKA (reference sequence). This CDR3 spans 14 amino acids. The V gene lost 1 base and the J gene lost 7 bases, with 16 bases spanning the gap. The CDR3 DNA is TGCAGTGCTAGAGTCGGCACCTCCACACTTGAAGCTTTCTTT. It codes for CSARVGTSTLEAFF.

This clonotype was seen repeatedly, ten times or more. This chain joins TRBV27 and TRBJ1-5; D is ambiguous. CDR1 MNHEY and CDR2 SMNVEV come from the germline V gene (reference sequence). The CDR3 sequence is 12 residues long. V was shortened by 5 bases and J by 5 bases, with 7 bases between the two germline ends. Here the CDR3 reads CASSKGDQPQHF. Written as DNA, the CDR3 is TGTGCCAGCAGTAAGGGTGATCAGCCCCAGCATTTT.

The CDR3, as DNA: TGTGCCAGCTCACCAGGGGACAGCACCGAAGCTTTCTTT. This sequence encodes CASSPGDSTEAFF. The chain is built from TRBV18 and TRBJ1-1; TRBD1 matches 7 bases. The ends lost 2 bases at V and 8 bases at J; junction bases unmatched: 5. The CDR3 is 13 residues long. Germline V gene data show CDR1 as KGHSH and CDR2 as LQKENI.

This clonotype was observed a few times. The chain employs TRBV5-6 and TRBJ2-7, with 7 bases identical to TRBD1. This CDR3 comprises 14 residues. Trimming cost V 3 bases and J 2 bases; bases outside gene matches: 5. Germline V gives CDR1 SGHDT, CDR2 YYEEEE. CDR3 protein: CASSSYRGAYEQYF. The CDR3 nucleotides are TGTGCCAGCAGCTCCTACAGGGGAGCCTACGAGCAGTACTTC.

This chain links TRBV19 with TRBJ2-2; TRBD1 aligns across 7 bases. The V segment lost 1 base and the J segment 3 bases; nucleotides outside the gene matches: 5. The CDR3 is 16 residues long. The germline CDR1 and CDR2 sequences are LNHDA and SQIVND (reference sequence). CDR3 protein: CASSIVDRVDTGELFF. The DNA for the CDR3 is TGTGCCAGTAGTATAGTCGACAGGGTAGACACCGGGGAGCTGTTTTTT.

This clonotype has ten or more counts. This chain joins TRBV2 and TRBJ2-7; 7 nucleotides match TRBD1. V was clipped by 6 bases and J by 0 bases; unmatched bases: 5. Germline-derived CDR1 and CDR2 are SNHLY and FYNNEI. This CDR3 has 14 residues. CDR3 nucleotide sequence: TGTGCCAGCAGAGGACAGGCTAGCTCCTACGAGCAGTACTTC. This sequence encodes CASRGQASSYEQYF.

This clonotype has at least ten counts. This CDR3 reads CASSGGGGSRSPLHF. The CDR3 bases are TGCGCCAGCAGCGGGGGAGGAGGGAGCCGTTCACCCCTCCACTTT. The chain uses TRBV5-1 and TRBJ1-6; D might be TRBD1 (5 bases). Trimming cost V 4 bases and J 9 bases, with 17 bases left between them. The CDR3 loop spans 15 amino acids. Germline CDR1 and CDR2: SGHRS and YFSETQ.

There are many counts of this clonotype. V usage is TRBV12-3 or TRBV12-4 and J usage is TRBJ2-1, with 13 bases matching TRBD2. This CDR3 spans 18 amino acids. J gave up 10 bases and V 1 base, and 13 bases lay outside the gene matches. CDR3 bases: TGTGCCAGCAGTTTAGAGGTAGGGCGGACTAGCGGGAGTGGGGAGCAGTTCTTC. Amino acid sequence: CASSLEVGRTSGSGEQFF.

The gene calls are TRBV19 and TRBJ2-1; D gene ambiguous. The germline V and J ends were trimmed by 4 bases and 5 bases, with 9 bases remaining between them. Per the germline V gene, CDR1 is LNHDA and CDR2 is SQIVND (reference sequence). CDR3 size: 13 residues. This CDR3 reads CASSKSLHNEQFF. In nucleotides, the CDR3 is TGTGCCAGTAGTAAATCTCTACACAATGAGCAGTTCTTC.

This clonotype was detected ten times or more. The rearrangement joins TRBV7-2 to TRBJ1-4; 8 bases agree with TRBD1. Trimming removed 3 bases from V and 0 bases from J; junction bases left unmatched: 0. Germline values: CDR1 SGHTA, CDR2 FQGNSA. The CDR3 covers 15 residues. CDR3 amino acids: CASSLDRATNEKLFF. The CDR3 nucleotides read TGTGCCAGCAGCTTGGACAGGGCAACTAATGAAAAACTGTTTTTT.

This chain uses TRBV7-2 with TRBJ1-1; 10 bases match TRBD1. Germline trimming cut 7 bases from V and 5 bases from J; bases unmatched to any gene: 16. Germline lookup yields CDR1 SGHTA and CDR2 FQGNSA. This CDR3 contains 17 residues. The CDR3 nucleotides read TGTGCCAGCACCCTTCCACGGGACAGGGGTCTTGGGACTGAAGCTTTCTTT. Translated: CASTLPRDRGLGTEAFF.

This clonotype showed up many times. The chain couples TRBV20-1 to TRBJ1-1; weak D call: TRBD1 (6 bases). Germline values: CDR1 DFQATT, CDR2 SNEGSKA (reference sequence). Deletions cut 5 bases from V and 3 bases from J, with 16 bases between. CDR3 length: 14 amino acids. This chain's CDR3 is CSAGRRTVYTEAFF. DNA of the CDR3: TGCAGTGCTGGACGACGGACAGTCTACACTGAAGCTTTCTTT.

V gene TRBV9 combines with J gene TRBJ1-4; D is perhaps TRBD1 (5 bases). There are 15 residues in the CDR3. CDR1 and CDR2 (germline): SGDLS, YYNGEE. V lost 1 base, J lost 8 bases, and 15 bases lay in between. The CDR3 DNA sequence: TGTGCCAGCAGCGTACCCGGACCCTCAGGGGAAAAACTGTTTTTT. It encodes CASSVPGPSGEKLFF.